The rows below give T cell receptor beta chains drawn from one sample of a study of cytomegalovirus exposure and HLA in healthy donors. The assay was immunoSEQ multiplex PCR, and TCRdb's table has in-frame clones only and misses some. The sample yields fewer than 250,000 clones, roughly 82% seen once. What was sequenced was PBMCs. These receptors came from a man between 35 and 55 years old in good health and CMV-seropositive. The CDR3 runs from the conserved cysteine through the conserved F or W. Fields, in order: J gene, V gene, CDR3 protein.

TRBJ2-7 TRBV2 CASSQTGTSGYEQYF
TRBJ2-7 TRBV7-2 CASSFTGVGSYEQYF
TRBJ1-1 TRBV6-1 CASSGVLGNTEAFF
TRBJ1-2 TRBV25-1 CASQDRGGYGYTF
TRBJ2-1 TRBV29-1 CSVVGRGAYNEQFF
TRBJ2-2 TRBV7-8 CASSASGRSTGELFF
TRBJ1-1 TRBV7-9 CASSWGQRNTEAFF
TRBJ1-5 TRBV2 CASSPLGGASSNQPQHF
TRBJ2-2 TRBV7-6 CASSNQGQLNTGELFF
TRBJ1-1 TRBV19 CASSIGRGNTEAFF
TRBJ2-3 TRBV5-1 CASSGGTGRADTQYF
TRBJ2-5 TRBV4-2 CASSQPLEETQYF
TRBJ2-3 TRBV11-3 CASRGDRDADTQYF
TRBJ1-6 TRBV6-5 CASWGGRSYNSPLHF
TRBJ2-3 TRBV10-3 CAISESRGQGSTDTQYF
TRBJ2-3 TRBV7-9 CASSFDGLAKTDTQYF
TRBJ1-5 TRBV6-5 CASSYSASSNQPQHF
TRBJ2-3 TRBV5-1 CASSLDLDTQYF
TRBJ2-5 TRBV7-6 CASSLGVLAGQETQYF
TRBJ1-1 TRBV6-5 CASSYDRSMNTEAFF
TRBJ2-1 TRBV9 CASSARTSGTYNEQFF
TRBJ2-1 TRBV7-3 CASSRQGGNEQFF
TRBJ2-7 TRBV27 CASSYGPTGYEQYF
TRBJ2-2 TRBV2 CASSVTANEGGELFF
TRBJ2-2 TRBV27 CASSFRGGELFF
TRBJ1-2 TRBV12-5 CASGLVGSPYYGYTF
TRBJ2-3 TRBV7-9 CASSPRDRSIADTQYF
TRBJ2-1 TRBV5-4 CASSPDWSEQFF
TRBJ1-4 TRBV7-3 CASSRSGGANEKLFF
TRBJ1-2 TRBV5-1 CASSLFRTRGQETFNYGYTF
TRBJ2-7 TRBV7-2 CASRGLYEQYF
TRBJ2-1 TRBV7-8 CASSISPSGLWDEQFF
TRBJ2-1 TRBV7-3 CASSLDRDRGYNEQFF
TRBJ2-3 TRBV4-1 CASSQGLGLATDTQYF
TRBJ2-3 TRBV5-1 CASSLELAGAADTQYF
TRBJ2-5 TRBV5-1 CASSSRDRGETQYF
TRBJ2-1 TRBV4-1 CASSRLDVGLSYNEQFF
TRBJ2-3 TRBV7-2 CASSDSGRRTDTQYF
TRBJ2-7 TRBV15 CATGTSGRLAYEQYF
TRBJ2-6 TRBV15 CATGTGGSGANVLTF
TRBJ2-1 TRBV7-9 CASSPTGTSGNEQFF
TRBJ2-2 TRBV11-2 CASSLWRELITGELFF
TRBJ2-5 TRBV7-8 CASSLGYRRAQGETQYF
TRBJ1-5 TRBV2 CASNTDYNQPQHF
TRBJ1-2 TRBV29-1 CSVLYPTGPNYGYTF
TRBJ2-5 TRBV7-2 CASSPLRETQYF
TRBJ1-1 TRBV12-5 CASGLELGGPTEAFF
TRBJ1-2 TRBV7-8 CASSWRGQANYGYTF
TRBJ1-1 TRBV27 CASSSRSLEAFF
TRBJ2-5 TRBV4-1 CASSWQDQETQYF
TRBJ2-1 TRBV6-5 CASSYSGTGKNEQFF
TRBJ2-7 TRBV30 CAWQKLQGGEQYF
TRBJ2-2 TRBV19 CASSIRGGTGELFF
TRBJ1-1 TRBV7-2 CASSLGANTEAFF
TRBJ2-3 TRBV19 CASSIGGGSYTDTQYF